The 20 T cell receptor beta chains in this list originate from one sample, sequenced in a study of CD8 T cells in Susac syndrome (dated by TCRdb to the late 2010s). Library preparation used the immunoSEQ multiplex PCR assay. RNA was extracted using the RNeasy kit, and roughly 0.5 to 1 ug of the RNA was reverse transcribed with random hexamers. TCRdb reran the public reads through fastp at Q25 and MiXCR, keeping productive beta chains. Each entry merges the rows of one CDR3 protein and shows their most common DNA and genes. The sample table contains some 400,000 distinct CDR3 sequences; only one count was recorded for 75% to 90% of them. 0.09% to 0.15% of the sample is taken by the ten largest. Sequences were obtained from CD8+ T cells from PBMCs. The receptors derive from a human donor with multiple sclerosis.

V and J are TRBV19 and TRBJ1-1, with 7 bases matching TRBD1. J lost 6 bases, V lost 4 bases, and 11 bases had no gene match. The CDR3 totals 15 residues. Germline V gene sequence: CDR1 LNHDA, CDR2 SQIVND (reference sequence). The CDR3 region is CASSTRQGLNPEAFF. The CDR3 DNA reads as TGTGCCAGTAGTACCCGACAGGGCTTGAATCCTGAAGCTTTCTTT.

V is TRBV27 and J is TRBJ1-4; a possible D gene is TRBD1 (6 bases). CDR1 and CDR2 (germline): MNHEY, SMNVEV (reference sequence). Trimming cost V 2 bases and J 8 bases, with 12 bases left between them. The CDR3 covers 14 residues. The CDR3: CASSLRGGNEKLFF. The CDR3 DNA sequence: TGTGCCAGCAGTTTACGCGGGGGCAACGAAAAACTGTTTTTT.

The rearrangement joins TRBV5-1 to TRBJ2-5; D may be TRBD2 (6 bases). CDR1 is SGHRS and CDR2 is YFSETQ in the germline V gene. V lost 1 base and J lost 5, with 18 bases in between. This CDR3 contains 16 residues. The CDR3 spells CASSLRRNGGWETQYF. Here the CDR3 DNA reads TGCGCCAGCAGCTTGCGTCGTAACGGGGGTTGGGAGACCCAGTACTTC. The entire variable domain, with the rest obtained from reference TRBV5-1 and TRBJ2-5, is as follows: KAGVTQTPRYLIKTRGQQVTLSCSPISGHRSVSWYQQTPGQGLQFLFEYFSETQRNKGNFPGRFSGRQFSNSRSEMNVSTLELGDSALYLCASSLRRNGGWETQYFGPGTRLLVL.

The CDR3 is CASRFLGRPYGYTF. CDR3 DNA sequence: TGTGCCAGCAGGTTCCTTGGACGCCCATATGGCTACACCTTC. The chain recombines TRBV12-3 or TRBV12-4 with TRBJ1-2; D is uncertain. The V end lost 6 bases, the J end lost 5 bases, and 16 bases lay between the germline ends. The CDR3 spans 14 residues.

The chain has TRBV30 and TRBJ2-7, with 9 bases identical to TRBD1. V was pared by 8 bases and J by 3 bases, with 5 bases of the junction left unmatched. Germline-derived CDR1 and CDR2 are GTSNPN and SVGIG (reference sequence). This CDR3 has 12 residues. CDR3 in DNA: TGTGCCCTCCTGGGACAGGGCTACGAGCAGTACTTC. Amino acids: CALLGQGYEQYF.

The chain is built from TRBV6-4 and TRBJ2-2, with no clear D. Trimming cost V 5 bases and J 1 base, with 11 bases left between them. The CDR3 spans 15 residues. The germline CDR1 and CDR2 sequences are MRHNA and SNTAGT. This CDR3 is CASSTSYENTGELFF. CDR3 DNA: TGTGCCAGCAGTACGAGTTACGAGAACACCGGGGAGCTGTTTTTT.

The chain combines TRBV4-1 with TRBJ1-2, with 7 bases lining up with TRBD1. Germline V gives CDR1 MGHRA, CDR2 YSYEKL. The trim removed 1 base at V and 2 bases at J, leaving 7 bases unmatched. The CDR3 totals 16 residues. The CDR3 here is CASSQGLGTDNYGYTF. CDR3 DNA sequence: TGCGCCAGCAGCCAAGGCCTGGGGACAGACAACTATGGCTACACCTTC.

CDR3 residues: CASSRDRGDTEAFF. CDR3 in DNA: TGCGCCAGCAGCCGGGACAGGGGCGACACTGAAGCTTTCTTT. The chain employs TRBV5-1 and TRBJ1-1, with 10 positions matching TRBD1. The CDR3 length is 14 residues. The germline V gene has CDR1 SGHRS and CDR2 YFSETQ. Losses at the gene ends were 4 bases for V and 3 bases for J; bases not matched to a gene: 3. Drawing the rest from reference TRBV5-1 and TRBJ1-1, the complete variable domain is KAGVTQTPRYLIKTRGQQVTLSCSPISGHRSVSWYQQTPGQGLQFLFEYFSETQRNKGNFPGRFSGRQFSNSRSEMNVSTLELGDSALYLCASSRDRGDTEAFFGQGTRLTVV.

The chain has TRBV27 and TRBJ2-7; D is possibly TRBD1 (7 bases). V was pared by 4 bases and J by 0 bases, with 13 bases between. From germline, CDR1 is MNHEY and CDR2 SMNVEV (reference sequence). The CDR3 totals 15 residues. The CDR3 region has the DNA TGTGCCAGCAGTTCCCCGGGGGACAGCTCCTACGAGCAGTACTTC. The encoded protein is CASSSPGDSSYEQYF.

The rearrangement uses TRBV11-2 and TRBJ1-4, with D unclear. The CDR3 consists of 15 residues. The germline CDR1 and CDR2 sequences are SGHAT and FQNNGV. The V end lost 6 bases, the J end lost 6 bases, and 17 bases lay between the germline ends. CDR3 sequence (DNA): TGTGCCAGCAGAGGACGGCCTGGCGGGTATGAAAAACTGTTTTTT. As protein: CASRGRPGGYEKLFF.

The chain combines TRBV2 with TRBJ2-7, with D unclear. CDR3 length: 14 amino acids. CDR1 is SNHLY and CDR2 is FYNNEI in the germline V gene. V was cut by 2 bases and J by 1 base, with 9 bases left in between. The CDR3 DNA reads TGTGCCAGCAGTGAACCCGGTCGGTCCTACGAGCAGTACTTC. Translation gives CASSEPGRSYEQYF.

This clonotype showed up just a few times. The chain joins TRBV5-1 to TRBJ1-2; D is unresolved. Trimming cost V 3 bases and J 8 bases, with 14 bases left between them. The CDR3 covers 13 residues. Germline V gene lookup returns CDR1 SGHRS and CDR2 YFSETQ. For the CDR3, the DNA is TGCGCCAGCAGCTCATTTTCTCGCCGGGGCTACACCTTC. This encodes CASSSFSRRGYTF.

This chain connects TRBV7-3 to TRBJ1-1; D may be TRBD1 (5 bases). The length of the CDR3 is 14 residues. Germline V gene lookup returns CDR1 SGHTA and CDR2 FQGTGA. The V end was cut by 5 bases, the J end by 4 bases, with 14 bases between. The CDR3 sequence is CASSPEPGATEAFF. The CDR3 DNA reads as TGTGCCAGCAGCCCCGAACCTGGGGCCACTGAAGCTTTCTTT.

The chain has TRBV7-9 and TRBJ2-2; no definite D call. The CDR3 is 15 residues long. Trimming stripped 2 bases from V and 0 bases from J, with 7 bases between. Germline V gives CDR1 SEHNR, CDR2 FQNEAQ (reference sequence). In DNA, the CDR3 is TGTGCCAGCAGCTTACGCAGACCGAACACCGGGGAGCTGTTTTTT. Its translation is CASSLRRPNTGELFF.

This sequence joins TRBV20-1 and TRBJ1-3, with D unresolved. The V gene lost 5 bases and the J gene lost 0 bases, with 11 bases spanning the gap. There are 14 residues in the CDR3. Per the germline V gene, CDR1 is DFQATT and CDR2 is SNEGSKA (reference sequence). This chain's CDR3 is CSAVRWASGNTIYF. Written as DNA, the CDR3 is TGCAGTGCTGTAAGGTGGGCCTCTGGAAACACCATATATTTT.

The chain carries TRBV6-5 and TRBJ2-5, with 10 positions matching TRBD1. This CDR3 has 16 residues. Per germline, CDR1 MNHEY and CDR2 SVGAGI. V was pared by 0 bases and J by 4 bases, with 5 bases of the junction left unmatched. The CDR3 loop is CASSYSGQGLPETQYF. The CDR3 coding sequence is TGTGCCAGCAGTTACTCGGGACAGGGGCTTCCAGAGACCCAGTACTTC.

The CDR3 reads CSAREGSERQAFF. The CDR3 DNA reads TGCAGTGCTAGAGAGGGGTCGGAACGTCAAGCTTTCTTT. The chain couples TRBV20-1 to TRBJ1-1; D is uncertain. This CDR3 region has 13 residues. V was pared by 0 bases and J by 9 bases, with 14 bases between. Germline values: CDR1 DFQATT, CDR2 SNEGSKA (reference sequence).

This clonotype was counted only a few times. The genes are TRBV6-1 and TRBJ1-5, with TRBD1 as a possible D gene (6 bases). This CDR3 is 14 amino acids long. The V and J ends lost 4 bases and 8 bases respectively, with 15 bases between them. Germline loops: CDR1 MNHNS, CDR2 SASEGT. The CDR3 nucleotides are TGTGCCAGCAGTGTGAGGGGACACCGAGAGCCCCAGCATTTT. As protein: CASSVRGHREPQHF.

The genes are TRBV5-4 and TRBJ2-1; a weak D match, TRBD2 (6 bases). V was trimmed by 4 bases and J by 8 bases, leaving 13 bases between them. The CDR3 is made up of 13 amino acids. The germline gives CDR1 SGHNT, CDR2 YYREEE (reference sequence). The CDR3 DNA reads as TGTGCCAGCAGCGCCACTAGCTTTGATGAGCAGTTCTTC. It yields the protein CASSATSFDEQFF.

V gene TRBV6-1 combines with J gene TRBJ2-1, with 12 bases identical to TRBD2. The CDR3 totals 16 residues. The J segment lost 4 bases and the V segment lost 6 bases, leaving 7 bases of the junction unmatched. CDR1 and CDR2 from the germline V gene are MNHNS and SASEGT. This chain's CDR3 is CASSPTSGGSYNEQFF. The CDR3 DNA sequence: TGTGCCAGCAGCCCAACTAGCGGGGGGTCTTACAATGAGCAGTTCTTC.